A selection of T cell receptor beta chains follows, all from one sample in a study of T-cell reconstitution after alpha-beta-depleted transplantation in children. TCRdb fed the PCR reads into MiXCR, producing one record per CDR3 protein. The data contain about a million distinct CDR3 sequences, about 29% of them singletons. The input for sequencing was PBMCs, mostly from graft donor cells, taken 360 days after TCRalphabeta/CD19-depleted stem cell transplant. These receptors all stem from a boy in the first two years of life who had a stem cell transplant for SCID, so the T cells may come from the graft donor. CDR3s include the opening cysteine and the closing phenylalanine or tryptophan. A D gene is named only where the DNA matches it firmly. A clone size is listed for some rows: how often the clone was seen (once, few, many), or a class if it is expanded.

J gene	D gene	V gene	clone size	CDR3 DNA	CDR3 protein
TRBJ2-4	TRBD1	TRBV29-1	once	TGCAGCGTTGCTGGACAGGGAGGCATTCAGTACTTC	CSVAGQGGIQYF
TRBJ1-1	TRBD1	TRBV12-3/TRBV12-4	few	TGTGCCAGCAGTGTCGGGACAGGGGGCATGAACACTGAAGCTTTCTTT	CASSVGTGGMNTEAFF
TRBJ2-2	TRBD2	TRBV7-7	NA	TGTGCCAGCAGCTTACGAATAGCGGGGAAGGCTCCCACCGGGGAGCTGTTTTTT	CASSLRIAGKAPTGELFF
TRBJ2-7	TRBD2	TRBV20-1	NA	TGCAGCGGGACGCTATCGACTAGCGGAGCCTACGAGCAGTACTTC	CSGTLSTSGAYEQYF
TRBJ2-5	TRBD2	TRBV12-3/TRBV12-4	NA	TGTGCCAGCAGTCCTCAGACTAGCGGGGGGCCGCAGTACTTC	CASSPQTSGGPQYF
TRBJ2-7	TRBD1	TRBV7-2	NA	TGTGCCAGCAGCTCTCTGGGACAGGCCTACGAGCAGTACTTC	CASSSLGQAYEQYF
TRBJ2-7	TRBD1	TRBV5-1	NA	TGCGCCAGCCGAAGCGGACAGGGAATCGGCGAGCAGTACTTC	CASRSGQGIGEQYF
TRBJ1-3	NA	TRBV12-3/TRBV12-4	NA	TGTGCCAGCAGTCTCGGACCGTTACCCTACTCTGGAAACACCATATATTTT	CASSLGPLPYSGNTIYF
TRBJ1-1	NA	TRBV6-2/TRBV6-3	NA	TGTGCCAGCAGTAGGGCAGGGGCTATGAACACTGAAGCTTTCTTT	CASSRAGAMNTEAFF
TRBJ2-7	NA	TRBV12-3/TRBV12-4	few	TGTGCCAGCACCGATAACCGATACGAGCAGTACTTC	CASTDNRYEQYF
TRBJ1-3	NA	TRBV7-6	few	TGTGCCAGCAGCTTAGACCACAGGTTGGGGTCTGGAAACACCATATATTTT	CASSLDHRLGSGNTIYF
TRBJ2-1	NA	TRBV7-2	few	TGTGCCAGCAGCTCGGACTCCCCCAATGAGCAGTTCTTC	CASSSDSPNEQFF
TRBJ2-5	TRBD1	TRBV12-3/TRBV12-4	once	TGTGCCAGCAGCCAACGACAGGGAAAGACCCAGTACTTC	CASSQRQGKTQYF
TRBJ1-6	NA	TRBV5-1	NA	TGCGCCAGCAGCATGGCAACAGGGAGCTCCTATAATTCACCCCTCCACTTT	CASSMATGSSYNSPLHF
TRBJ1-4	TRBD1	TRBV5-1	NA	TGCGCCAGCAGCTTGGGCTGGGGACAGGTTAATGAAAAACTGTTTTTT	CASSLGWGQVNEKLFF
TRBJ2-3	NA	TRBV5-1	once	TGCGCCAGCATCCTATATACGCAGTATTTT	CASILYTQYF
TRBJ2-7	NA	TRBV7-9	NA	TGTGCCAGCAGCTTAGTTGTAGCCGGCTTAGACGAGCAGTACTTC	CASSLVVAGLDEQYF
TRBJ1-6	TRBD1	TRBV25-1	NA	TGTGCCAGCAGAAAGAAAACAGGGGGAGATAATTCACCCCTCCACTTT	CASRKKTGGDNSPLHF
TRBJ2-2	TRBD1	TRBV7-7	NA	TGTGCCATCCCGACAGGGCGCACCGGGGAGCTGTTTTTT	CAIPTGRTGELFF
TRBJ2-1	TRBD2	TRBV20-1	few	TGCAGTGCTAAGACACTTAGCGGGGGGATCTACAATGAGCAGTTCTTC	CSAKTLSGGIYNEQFF
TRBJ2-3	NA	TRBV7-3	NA	TGTGCCAGCAGCCCCGCGGACGGCTATACGCAGTATTTT	CASSPADGYTQYF
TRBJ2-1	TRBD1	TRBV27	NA	TGTGCCAGCAGTTTACTGCCGGGACAGGGCCACAATGAGCAGTTCTTC	CASSLLPGQGHNEQFF
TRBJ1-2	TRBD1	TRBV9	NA	TGTGCCAGCAGCGTAGGGACAGGGCGGGAACGTAACTATGGCTACACCTTC	CASSVGTGRERNYGYTF